The 6 T cell receptor beta chains in this list originate from one sample, sequenced in a study of response to subunit inactivated influenza vaccine. TCRdb used MiXCR to reprocess the RT-PCR reads, holding one entry per CDR3 protein. The sample contains about 830,000 distinct CDR3 sequences, less than 20% of which appear only once. The sequencing here drew on PBMCs from blood, taken 5 days after vaccination. These receptors were collected from a man aged 50-59 years who received an inactivated influenza vaccine.

The V and J genes are TRBV20-1 and TRBJ2-6, with 7 bases matching TRBD2. Germline V gene data show CDR1 as DFQATT and CDR2 as SNEGSKA (reference sequence). The CDR3 covers 13 residues. Trimming at V came to 6 bases and at J to 4 bases, leaving 3 bases not matched to a gene. Here the CDR3 DNA reads TGCAGTGCCGCGGGAGCCGGGGCCAACGTCCTGACTTTC. It encodes CSAAGAGANVLTF.

The CDR3 region is CASSSGGRELAEAFF. The CDR3 DNA is TGTGCCAGCAGTTCCGGGGGCAGGGAATTAGCTGAAGCTTTCTTT. J is TRBJ1-1 and V is TRBV27; a possible D gene is TRBD1 (6 bases). V was cut by 4 bases and J by 6 bases, with 18 bases left in between. The CDR3 is 15 residues long. Germline CDR1 MNHEY, CDR2 SMNVEV (reference sequence).

The chain links TRBV12-3 or TRBV12-4 to TRBJ1-2, with TRBD1 as a possible D gene (5 bases). The CDR3 spans 13 residues. V lost 2 bases and J 7 bases, leaving 11 bases between the germline ends. The CDR3 region is CASSLRGMGGYTF. Written as DNA, the CDR3 is TGTGCCAGCAGTTTAAGGGGTATGGGTGGCTACACCTTC.

Concerning this clonotype: A junction boundary mismatches the germline segment, possibly from a read error. V and J are TRBV3-1 and TRBJ2-1; D is possibly TRBD2 (5 bases). The CDR3 has 15 amino acids. The germline CDR1 and CDR2 sequences are LGHDT and YNNKEL (reference sequence). The CDR3 region has the DNA TGTGCCAGCAGCCAAGGTAGCGTACTGGGCAATGGGCAGTTCTTC. Protein sequence: CASSQGSVLGNGQFF.

In this sample, this clonotype turned up many times. The chain carries TRBV5-1 and TRBJ2-1, with 7 bases lining up with TRBD2. The V gene end was trimmed by 0 bases and the J gene end by 10 bases; junction bases not matched to a gene: 7. The V gene's germline CDR1 is SGHRS and CDR2 YFSETQ. This CDR3 has 14 residues. CDR3 nucleotides: TGCGCCAGCAGCTTGGTTACTAGCGATTTGGAGCAGTTCTTC. Translating gives CASSLVTSDLEQFF.

V usage is TRBV20-1 and J usage is TRBJ2-5; TRBD2 matches 7 bases. V lost 2 bases and J lost 7; bases outside the gene matches: 7. The CDR3 has 13 residues. Germline V gene sequence: CDR1 DFQATT, CDR2 SNEGSKA (reference sequence). The chain's CDR3 is CSARRGGSGTQYF. In DNA form, the CDR3 reads TGCAGTGCTAGACGGGGAGGGTCCGGGACCCAGTACTTC.